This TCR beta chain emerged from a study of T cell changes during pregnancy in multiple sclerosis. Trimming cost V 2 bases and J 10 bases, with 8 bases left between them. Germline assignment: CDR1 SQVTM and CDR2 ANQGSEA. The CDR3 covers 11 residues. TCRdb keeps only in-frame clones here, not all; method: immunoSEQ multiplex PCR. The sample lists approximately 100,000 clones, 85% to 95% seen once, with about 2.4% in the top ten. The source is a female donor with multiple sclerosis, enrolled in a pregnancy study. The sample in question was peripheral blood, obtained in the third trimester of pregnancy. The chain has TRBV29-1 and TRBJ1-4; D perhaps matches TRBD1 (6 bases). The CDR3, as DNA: TGCAGCGTTGAAAGGGGGGGAAAACTGTTTTTT. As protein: CSVERGGKLFF.